The table lists the clone carrying this T cell receptor (beta chain) with a few counts. The antigen remains undetermined. The study made its TCR cDNA through 5'RACE template switching. That step introduced a universal primer site along with UMIs. MiXCR, applied by TCRdb to the 5' RACE reads, yields one record per CDR3 protein. The sample yields 600,000 to 750,000 distinct CDR3 sequences, 10% to 15% seen once. The CDR3 totals 15 residues. From germline, CDR1 is ENHRY and CDR2 SYGVKD. Trimming at V came to 5 bases and at J to 6 bases, leaving 7 bases not matched to a gene. The sample belongs to a study of T cells after yellow fever vaccination. Study findings and constraints: Though it reached lower strength, the secondary response hit its peak faster, day 5 versus 15. Researchers cautioned that FACS-sorted repertoires could harbor abundant clonotypes contaminating from the bulk population.

The chain links TRBV10-3 to TRBJ1-6; 7 nucleotides line up with TRBD1. This receptor was obtained from a man aged 25 to 40 who received the YFV17D yellow fever vaccine. Sequencing was performed on PBMCs, taken on the day of the yellow fever booster vaccination. In DNA, the CDR3 is TGTGCCATCAGTACGGGACAGCGCCTTAATTCACCCCTCCACTTT. Protein sequence: CAISTGQRLNSPLHF.